Presented here are 11 T cell receptor beta chains from one specimen sequenced in a study of healthy donors' naive CD4 and CD8 T cells. TCR libraries were built from around 0.45 ug of total RNA by linear amplification. TCRdb re-derived calls from the reads in MiXCR, one entry per CDR3 protein. The sample consists of approximately 180,000 distinct CDR3 sequences, over 60% of them appearing once. Material: naive CD4+ and CD8+ T cells sorted from blood, pooled from several donors. These TCRs come from a pool of human donors in good health; the sample pools cells from several healthy donors.

The chain combines TRBV19 with TRBJ2-7; unclear D gene. CDR3 size: 11 residues. In germline, CDR1 is LNHDA, CDR2 SQIVND (reference sequence). V lost 9 bases and J lost 4, with 10 bases in between. CDR3: CASLNLYEQYV. The CDR3 nucleotides read TGTGCCAGCCTCAATTTATACGAGCAGTACGTC.

The rearrangement uses TRBV27 and TRBJ1-1; D gene unclear. The germline gives CDR1 MNHEY, CDR2 SMNVEV (reference sequence). V dropped 3 bases and J dropped 5 bases, with 10 bases sitting between them. The length of the CDR3 is 13 residues. CDR3 in amino acids: CASSLDGGTEAFF. The CDR3 region has the DNA TGTGCCAGCAGTTTGGACGGTGGGACTGAAGCTTTCTTT.

The rearrangement links TRBV29-1 to TRBJ1-5, with TRBD1 as a possible D gene (6 bases). Trimming removed 3 bases from V and 4 bases from J, with 10 bases in between. This CDR3 is built from 13 residues. CDR1 and CDR2 (germline): SQVTM, ANQGSEA. The CDR3 sequence: CSVESGANQPQHF. The DNA for the CDR3 is TGCAGCGTTGAGTCAGGGGCGAATCAGCCCCAGCATTTT.

This chain connects TRBV29-1 to TRBJ2-3, with 10 bases matching TRBD2. Germline lookup yields CDR1 SQVTM and CDR2 ANQGSEA. There are 14 residues in the CDR3. V trimming: 6 bases; J trimming: 4 bases; junction bases outside the gene matches: 7. The CDR3 sequence is CSVAQLAGADTQYF. CDR3 DNA sequence: TGCAGCGTCGCCCAGCTAGCGGGGGCAGATACGCAGTATTTT.

This clonotype was found a few times. V is TRBV20-1 and J is TRBJ2-1, with D possibly matching TRBD2 (5 bases). This CDR3 has 13 amino acids. Looked up from germline, CDR1 is DFQATT and CDR2 is SNEGSKA (reference sequence). Deletions cut 3 bases from V and 6 bases from J, with 12 bases between. The CDR3 DNA reads TGCAGTGCTAGTTATCAGAGCGGCAATGAGCAGTTCTTC. Translation: CSASYQSGNEQFF.

The chain recombines TRBV20-1 with TRBJ2-2; 7 bases match TRBD1. The ends lost 1 base at V and 6 bases at J; junction bases unmatched: 11. CDR3 length: 16 amino acids. Looked up from germline, CDR1 is DFQATT and CDR2 is SNEGSKA (reference sequence). The CDR3 region has the DNA TGCAGTGCTAGAGCAACGGGGACAGTTAGAGCCGGGGAGCTGTTTTTT. As protein: CSARATGTVRAGELFF.

The chain uses TRBV29-1 and TRBJ2-3, with TRBD2 matching over 10 bases. V dropped 2 bases and J dropped 5; count of bases not matched to a gene: 4. CDR1 is SQVTM, CDR2 ANQGSEA, per germline. CDR3 size: 14 residues. In DNA form, the CDR3 reads TGCAGCGTTGAACGACTAGCGGGTATAGATACGCAGTATTTT. This translates into CSVERLAGIDTQYF.

The V gene is TRBV6-1, the J gene TRBJ2-1; 7 nucleotides agree with TRBD1. The V and J ends lost 7 bases and 5 bases, in that order; junction bases with no gene match: 8. This CDR3 has 14 residues. Germline V CDR1 and CDR2: MNHNS, SASEGT. CDR3 in DNA: TGTGCCAGCATAGAAGGGGGCGTCAACAATGAGCAGTTCTTC. Encoded protein: CASIEGGVNNEQFF.

CDR3 coding DNA: TGCAGCGTTGACCAGGTGACAGGGGGATCCTACGAGCAGTACTTC. Translation: CSVDQVTGGSYEQYF. This chain connects TRBV29-1 to TRBJ2-7, with 9 bases that match TRBD1. The length of the CDR3 is 15 residues. V gave up 3 bases and J gave up 1 base; unmatched junction bases: 7. Germline lookup yields CDR1 SQVTM and CDR2 ANQGSEA.

The V call is TRBV11-2, the J call TRBJ2-3; D might be TRBD2 (5 bases). The CDR3 consists of 15 residues. The V end lost 3 bases, the J end lost 0 bases, and 10 bases lay between the germline ends. Germline assignment: CDR1 SGHAT and CDR2 FQNNGV. The CDR3 sequence: CASSFLAKSTDTQYF. As DNA, the CDR3 is TGTGCCAGCAGCTTTTTAGCGAAAAGCACAGATACGCAGTATTTT.

The V gene is TRBV20-1, the J gene TRBJ2-1; D not certain. Germline V CDR1 and CDR2: DFQATT, SNEGSKA (reference sequence). The CDR3 is 14 amino acids. Between the trimmed V and J ends, which lost 3 bases and 6 bases, there was a span of 15 bases. The CDR3: CSASGFGPTNEQFF. The CDR3 DNA reads as TGCAGTGCTAGCGGGTTCGGGCCAACCAATGAGCAGTTCTTC.